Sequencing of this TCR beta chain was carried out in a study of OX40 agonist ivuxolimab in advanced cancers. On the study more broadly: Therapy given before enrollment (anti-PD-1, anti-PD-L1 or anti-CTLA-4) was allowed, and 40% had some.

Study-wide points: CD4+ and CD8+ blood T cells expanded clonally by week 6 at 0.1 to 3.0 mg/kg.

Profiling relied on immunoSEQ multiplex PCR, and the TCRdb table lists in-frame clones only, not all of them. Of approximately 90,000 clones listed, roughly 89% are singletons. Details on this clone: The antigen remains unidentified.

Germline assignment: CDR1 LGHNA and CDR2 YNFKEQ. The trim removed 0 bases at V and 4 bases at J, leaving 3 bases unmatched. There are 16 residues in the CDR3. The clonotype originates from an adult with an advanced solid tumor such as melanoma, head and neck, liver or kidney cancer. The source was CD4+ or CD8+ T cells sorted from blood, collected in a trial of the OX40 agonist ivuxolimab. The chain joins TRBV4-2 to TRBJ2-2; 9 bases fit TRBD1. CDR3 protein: CASSQDSGQGTGELFF. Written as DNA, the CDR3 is TGTGCCAGCAGCCAAGATTCGGGACAGGGCACCGGGGAGCTGTTTTTT.